The T cell receptor beta chain described here comes from a study of blood T cells in healthy people across ages. The CDR3 length is 14 residues. Trimming at V came to 5 bases and at J to 10 bases, leaving 9 bases not matched to a gene. Germline CDR1 and CDR2: SEHNR and FQNEAQ (reference sequence). In this sample, this clonotype turned up once. PCR was performed a second time for about 7 to 11 cycles using a sample-barcoded 5' primer and a J-beta primer mix. In TCRdb, the 5' RACE reads were re-called with MiXCR into one record per CDR3 protein. Of nearly 1 million distinct CDR3 sequences listed, roughly 50% are singletons.

Sequencing was performed on blood. The receptor was isolated from a woman aged 55 to 70 in good health. The chain combines TRBV7-9 with TRBJ2-2; TRBD1 matches 8 bases. In DNA form, the CDR3 reads TGTGCCAGCAGCCTGGGACAGGCCGAGGAGGAGCTGTTTTTT. Amino acid sequence: CASSLGQAEEELFF. The variable domain in full, completed from reference TRBV7-9 and TRBJ2-2, reads DTGVSQNPRHKITKRGQNVTFRCDPISEHNRLYWYRQTLGQGPEFLTYFQNEAQLEKSRLLSDRFSAERPKGSFSTLEIQRTEQGDSAMYLCASSLGQAEEELFFGEGSRLTVL.